The T cell receptor beta chain described here comes from a study of blood T cell repertoires in COVID-19. This CDR3 is 16 amino acids long. The V gene's germline CDR1 is SGHRS and CDR2 YFSETQ. The J segment lost 6 bases and the V segment lost 5 bases, leaving 11 bases of the junction unmatched. Authors' methods: Nucleated cell number was recorded as an estimate derived from reference gene primer amplification. Profiled with immunoSEQ multiplex PCR; TCRdb holds only in-frame clones, not every one. V, J and clone size were drawn from that table, and D and trimming were deduced from the DNA. This sample yields under 45,000 clones, of which more than 70% are seen a single time; less than 40% belongs to the top ten.

The source material was peripheral blood. The receptor comes from a man aged 55 to 70 with acute or convalescent COVID-19. The chain recombines TRBV5-1 with TRBJ2-1; 10 positions agree with TRBD2. CDR3 sequence: CASRSTSGESVNEQFF. CDR3 DNA sequence: TGCGCCAGCAGGTCTACTAGCGGGGAATCGGTCAATGAGCAGTTCTTC.